The clone carrying this TCR beta chain was picked up many times. What it binds is unknown. This sample was included in a study of breast tumors, draining lymph nodes, adjacent tissues. Study outcomes and limitations: Data fit most tumor T cells coming from lymph node, expanding in tumor. Tumor repertoires ranked between lymph nodes and nontumor tissue in diversity, with V and J gene preferences. The lymph node origin of tumor T cells was framed as consistent with a hypothesis, not demonstrated.

This CDR3 has 13 amino acids. Germline CDR1 SGHVS, CDR2 FQNEAQ. After removal of 4 bases from V and 8 bases from J, the junction contained 6 bases not matched to a gene. TCRdb re-analysed the multiplex PCR reads in MiXCR, keeping a single row per CDR3 protein. The table shows about 200,000 distinct CDR3 sequences, with around 33% occurring only once. Axillary draining lymph nodes of breast cancer patients supplied the node samples. The receptor was derived from a female donor with breast cancer. Some clones in this sample may be carry-over from other donors' samples. The rearrangement uses TRBV7-8 and TRBJ2-3; 7 bases are shared with TRBD2. Sample: axillary lymph node tissue. DNA of the CDR3: TGTGCCAGCAGCTCGGGAGGTGATGGTACGCAGTATTTT. Translating gives CASSSGGDGTQYF.